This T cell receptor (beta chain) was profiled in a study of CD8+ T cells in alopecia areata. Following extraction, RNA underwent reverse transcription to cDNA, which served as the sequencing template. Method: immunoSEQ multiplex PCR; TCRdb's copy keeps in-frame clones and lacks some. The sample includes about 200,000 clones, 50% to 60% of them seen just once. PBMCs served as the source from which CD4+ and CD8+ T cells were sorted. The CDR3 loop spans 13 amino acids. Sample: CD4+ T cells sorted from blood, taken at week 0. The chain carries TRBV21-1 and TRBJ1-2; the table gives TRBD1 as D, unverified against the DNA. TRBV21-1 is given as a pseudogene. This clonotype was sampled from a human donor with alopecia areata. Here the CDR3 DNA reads TGTGCCAGCAGCAATGGGCAGGGTAGCGGCTACACCTTC. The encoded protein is CASSNGQGSGYTF.